Presented here are 24 T cell receptor beta chains from one specimen sequenced in a study of Tregs in tolerant kidney transplant recipients. Recipients received nonmyeloablative bone marrow transplants from related graft donors, with transient mixed chimerism. Assay: immunoSEQ multiplex PCR; the TCRdb copy retains only in-frame clones and omits some. The table shows 65,000 or so clones, with about 87% occurring only once. Source: CD4+ T cells from blood (PBMCs), taken 6 months after the transplant. The origin of the receptors is a human patient who received a combined kidney and bone marrow transplant. Some T cells here may be from the graft donor.

The V and J genes are TRBV9 and TRBJ2-5, with 8 bases aligning to TRBD2. The J call could be wrong; TRBJ2-7 is a better fit for the DNA end. The CDR3 is 16 residues long. Germline V gene lookup returns CDR1 SGDLS and CDR2 YYNGEE. The CDR3 spells CASSVVPVAGSYEQYF. CDR3 coding DNA: TGTGCCAGCAGCGTAGTGCCTGTAGCGGGATCCTACGAGCAGTACTTC.

This clone was observed a handful of times. This chain uses TRBV6-1 with TRBJ1-6; 10 bases map to TRBD1. V gave up 5 bases and J gave up 9 bases; unmatched junction bases: 4. The CDR3 runs 14 residues. Germline CDR1 and CDR2: MNHNS and SASEGT. For the CDR3, the DNA is TGTGCCAGCAGTAGACAGGGGGCCTCTTCACCCCTCCACTTT. It specifies CASSRQGASSPLHF.

The rearrangement uses TRBV6-5 and TRBJ1-1, with D unclear. This CDR3 region has 13 residues. CDR1 and CDR2 from the germline V gene are MNHEY and SVGAGI. Trimming stripped 5 bases from V and 1 base from J, with 8 bases between. The CDR3, as DNA: TGTGCCAGCAGTCCCATGTGGAACACTGAAGCTTTCTTT. It is translated as CASSPMWNTEAFF.

The V and J genes are TRBV19 and TRBJ1-1; D remains ambiguous. The CDR3 length is 11 residues. Trimming took off 7 bases at V and 6 bases at J, with 9 bases between the two ends. CDR1 and CDR2 from the germline V gene are LNHDA and SQIVND (reference sequence). CDR3 sequence (DNA): TGTGCCAGTACCAGGTACCCTGAAGCTTTCTTT. Encoded protein: CASTRYPEAFF.

The chain links TRBV7-2 to TRBJ1-1; D is ambiguous. Germline V CDR1 and CDR2: SGHTA, FQGNSA. The V gene lost 4 bases and the J gene lost 3 bases, with 9 bases spanning the gap. This CDR3 comprises 13 residues. CDR3 in DNA: TGTGCCAGCAGCTCAGGTCCTTACACTGAAGCTTTCTTT. Its translation: CASSSGPYTEAFF.

The chain couples TRBV5-4 to TRBJ2-3, with 15 bases aligning to TRBD2. This CDR3 has 15 residues. Germline V lookup: CDR1 SGHNT, CDR2 YYREEE (reference sequence). Unmatched junction bases numbered 4, after V lost 4 bases and J lost 7 bases. CDR3 sequence (DNA): TGTGCCAGCAGCCATGGGACTAGCGGGGGGAATACGCAGTATTTT. Amino acids: CASSHGTSGGNTQYF.

V and J are TRBV18 and TRBJ2-7; no firm D call. CDR1 is KGHSH and CDR2 is LQKENI in the germline V gene. Trimming removed 4 bases at V and 2 bases at J, with 6 bases between. CDR3 length equals 12 residues. The CDR3 nucleotides are TGTGCCAGCTCACAGCGCCCCTACGAGCAGTACTTC. As protein: CASSQRPYEQYF. Variable domain in full (rest from reference TRBV18 and TRBJ2-7): NAGVMQNPRHLVRRRGQEARLRCSPMKGHSHVYWYRQLPEEGLKFMVYLQKENIIDESGMPKERFSAEFPKEGPSILRIQQVVRGDSAAYFCASSQRPYEQYFGPGTRLTVT.

This chain connects TRBV5-1 to TRBJ2-5; D is possibly TRBD1 (5 bases). Germline V gene sequence: CDR1 SGHRS, CDR2 YFSETQ. The CDR3 extends over 13 amino acids. V was pared by 3 bases and J by 2 bases, with 8 bases between. DNA for the CDR3: TGCGCCAGCAGCTCCAGACAGCAAGAGACCCAGTACTTC. This gives the protein CASSSRQQETQYF.

This clone was seen a single time. The J gene is TRBJ2-3, the V gene TRBV19; D is unresolved. The CDR3 contains 12 residues. V was clipped by 5 bases and J by 0 bases, with 3 bases between them. Germline CDR1 LNHDA, CDR2 SQIVND (reference sequence). CDR3 coding DNA: TGTGCCAGTAGTGCGAGCACAGATACGCAGTATTTT. It codes for CASSASTDTQYF.

J is TRBJ1-4 and V is TRBV18; 10 bases line up with TRBD1. The CDR3 runs 17 residues. The germline gives CDR1 KGHSH, CDR2 LQKENI. The V segment lost 5 bases and the J segment 3 bases; nucleotides outside the gene matches: 9. CDR3 sequence: CASSSQTGGPSNEKLFF. As DNA, the CDR3 is TGTGCCAGCTCATCTCAGACAGGGGGCCCTTCTAATGAAAAACTGTTTTTT. The whole variable domain, filled in from reference TRBV18 and TRBJ1-4, reads NAGVMQNPRHLVRRRGQEARLRCSPMKGHSHVYWYRQLPEEGLKFMVYLQKENIIDESGMPKERFSAEFPKEGPSILRIQQVVRGDSAAYFCASSSQTGGPSNEKLFFGSGTQLSVL.

This clone was seen more than once but under ten times. One end of the junction is discordant with germline, which a read error may explain. V is TRBV5-8 and J is TRBJ1-1; D remains ambiguous. This CDR3 is built from 11 residues. The germline gives CDR1 SGHTS, CDR2 YDEGEE. The CDR3 nucleotides are TGTGCCAGCAGCCTAAAAATTCGAGGCGACTTT. Translating gives CASSLKIRGDF.

The chain carries TRBV18 and TRBJ1-2, with 8 bases fitting TRBD1. CDR3 size: 14 residues. Germline CDR1 is KGHSH and CDR2 is LQKENI. Trimming at V came to 2 bases and at J to 3 bases, leaving 2 bases not matched to a gene. CDR3 protein: CASSPTGGDYGYTF. The CDR3 region has the DNA TGTGCCAGCTCACCAACAGGGGGGGACTATGGCTACACCTTC.

V is TRBV7-3 and J is TRBJ2-1, with D unclear. The CDR3 contains 11 residues. CDR1 is SGHTA and CDR2 is FQGTGA in the germline V gene. The ends were cut back, 5 bases at V and 5 bases at J, with 4 bases in the middle. Written as DNA, the CDR3 is TGTGCCAGCAGCCTCGACAATGAGCAGTTCTTC. This sequence encodes CASSLDNEQFF.

This clone occurred a few times. This sequence joins TRBV19 and TRBJ2-2; D not resolved. Germline V CDR1 and CDR2: LNHDA, SQIVND (reference sequence). There are 14 residues in the CDR3. Trimming removed 9 bases at V and 8 bases at J, with 19 bases between. The CDR3 reads CASLPQYPVGELFF. The DNA for the CDR3 is TGTGCCAGCCTACCCCAATACCCGGTTGGGGAGCTGTTTTTT.

This rearrangement joins TRBV2 to TRBJ1-2, with 7 bases lining up with TRBD1. The germline V gene encodes CDR1 SNHLY and CDR2 FYNNEI. The CDR3 extends over 13 amino acids. V dropped 6 bases and J dropped 2; count of bases not matched to a gene: 3. Here the CDR3 reads CASRGTANYGYTF. CDR3 nucleotides: TGTGCCAGCAGGGGGACAGCAAACTATGGCTACACCTTC. The whole variable domain, filled in from reference TRBV2 and TRBJ1-2, reads EPEVTQTPSHQVTQMGQEVILRCVPISNHLYFYWYRQILGQKVEFLVSFYNNEISEKSEIFDDQFSVERPDGSNFTLKIRSTKLEDSAMYFCASRGTANYGYTFGSGTRLTVV.

This clone was counted once. The gene calls are TRBV2 and TRBJ1-5; D remains ambiguous. Germline V lookup: CDR1 SNHLY, CDR2 FYNNEI. The CDR3 loop spans 15 amino acids. Trimming took off 7 bases at V and 0 bases at J, with 13 bases between the two ends. In nucleotides, the CDR3 is TGTGCCAGCACCCCCCGGGGAGATAGCAATCAGCCCCAGCATTTT. Protein product: CASTPRGDSNQPQHF.

CDR3 coding DNA: TGTGCCAGCAGTTTAGGTCAGGGATCCTACAATGAGCAGTTCTTC. The encoded protein is CASSLGQGSYNEQFF. V usage is TRBV28 and J usage is TRBJ2-1; weak D call: TRBD1 (5 bases). Germline loops: CDR1 MDHEN, CDR2 SYDVKM. The CDR3 sequence is 15 residues long. V shed 2 bases and J shed 1 base, with 9 bases lying between them.

This clone was counted once. V usage is TRBV14 and J usage is TRBJ2-7; TRBD2 might be the D (5 bases). The CDR3 has 13 amino acids. Trimming left V 5 bases short and J 7 bases short, with 15 bases between. The germline gives CDR1 SGHDN, CDR2 FVKESK. The CDR3 bases are TGTGCCAGCAGCACGGGGTGGAAAACTGAGCAGTACTTC. Protein product: CASSTGWKTEQYF.

The V and J genes are TRBV9 and TRBJ2-1; 8 bases align to TRBD2. The CDR3 runs to 16 residues. V gave up 3 bases and J gave up 4 bases; unmatched junction bases: 9. Germline V gene sequence: CDR1 SGDLS, CDR2 YYNGEE. The DNA for the CDR3 is TGTGCCAGCAGCGGGCACCTAGCGGGCTTATACAATGAGCAGTTCTTC. Amino acid sequence: CASSGHLAGLYNEQFF.

J is TRBJ1-4 and V is TRBV7-2; D remains ambiguous. V was cut by 5 bases and J by 0 bases, with 10 bases left in between. Germline V CDR1 and CDR2: SGHTA, FQGNSA. The CDR3 is 15 amino acids. In DNA form, the CDR3 reads TGTGCCAGCAGCCGTTCTAGAGCAACTAATGAAAAACTGTTTTTT. Protein sequence: CASSRSRATNEKLFF.

The chain carries TRBV7-2 and TRBJ1-5, with 7 positions matching TRBD1. V dropped 4 bases and J dropped 3; count of bases not matched to a gene: 9. CDR3 length: 16 residues. Per germline, CDR1 SGHTA and CDR2 FQGNSA. The chain's CDR3 is CASSYLRTGYNQPQHF. The DNA for the CDR3 is TGTGCCAGCAGCTACTTAAGGACAGGCTACAATCAGCCCCAGCATTTT.

With respect to this clone: Other nucleotide sequences in the sample specify the same CDR3. The gene calls are TRBV19 and TRBJ1-6; maybe TRBD1 (6 bases). Germline CDR1 and CDR2: LNHDA and SQIVND (reference sequence). The CDR3 consists of 13 residues. V was trimmed by 10 bases and J by 7 bases, leaving 14 bases between them. CDR3 region: CATLGTSNSPLHF. The CDR3 DNA sequence: TGTGCCACCCTAGGGACAAGCAATTCACCCCTCCACTTT.

The V call is TRBV5-4, the J call TRBJ2-2, with no clear D. Germline V gene data show CDR1 as SGHNT and CDR2 as YYREEE (reference sequence). The V and J ends lost 3 bases and 1 base respectively, with 7 bases between them. The CDR3 loop spans 14 amino acids. The CDR3 spells CASSSPWNTGELFF. As DNA, the CDR3 is TGTGCCAGCAGCTCCCCCTGGAACACCGGGGAGCTGTTTTTT.

V and J are TRBV28 and TRBJ1-1, with 8 bases fitting TRBD1. This CDR3 region has 15 residues. The junction had 9 bases not matched to a gene; V was cut back by 4 bases and J by 5 bases. Germline-derived CDR1 and CDR2 are MDHEN and SYDVKM. Here the CDR3 reads CASSSYRGSGTEAFF. DNA for the CDR3: TGTGCCAGCAGTTCGTACAGGGGGTCAGGGACTGAAGCTTTCTTT.